The rows below give T cell receptor beta chains drawn from one sample of a study of vaccination effects on CD4 cells after COVID-19. The repertoire was sequenced with immunoSEQ multiplex PCR; TCRdb's copy has only in-frame clones and lacks some. The sample carries some 15,000 clones, 76% recorded once. For these TCRs, the target antigens are not known. The material was CD4+ T cells from PBMCs cultured with HCoV-229E spike peptides, obtained before COVID-19 vaccination. The source is a human donor who received a COVID-19 vaccine. Both conserved end residues are part of each CDR3. The D gene is left open where the match is weak. Clone size is shown for a subset of rows, as once, few, many or a class of expanded clone.

D	V	size	J	DNA	CDR3
-	TRBV19	-	TRBJ1-1	TGTGCCAGTAGTATAGACTGGAACACTGAAGCTTTCTTT	CASSIDWNTEAFF
TRBD1	TRBV10-3	-	TRBJ1-6	TGTGCTACCGCACCTCAGGGGGCTAATAATTCACCCCTCCACTTT	CATAPQGANNSPLHF
TRBD1	TRBV6-5	-	TRBJ1-4	TGTGCCAGCAGTTCGACAGGGAGGGATGAAAAACTGTTTTTT	CASSSTGRDEKLFF
-	TRBV15	-	TRBJ2-7	TGTGCCACCAGCAGAGATCTTTCCGAGCAGTACTTC	CATSRDLSEQYF
TRBD2	TRBV6-1	-	TRBJ2-7	TGTGCCAGCAGTGAGGGACTAGCGGGAGGCTACGAGCAGTACTTC	CASSEGLAGGYEQYF
-	TRBV5-8	-	TRBJ1-2	TGTGCCAGCAGCTTTCGGTGGGGCAGGGGTGACTATGGCTACACCTTC	CASSFRWGRGDYGYTF
-	TRBV12-3/TRBV12-4	-	TRBJ1-1	TGTGCCAGCGGACGGACGGGGGGCACTGAAGCTTTCTTT	CASGRTGGTEAFF
-	TRBV5-1	-	TRBJ1-1	TGCGCCAGCAGCTTAGGAGGGAGTGATGGAACTGAAGCTTTCTTT	CASSLGGSDGTEAFF
-	TRBV7-2	-	TRBJ1-2	TGTGCCAGCAGCTTAGCGACGGGGGCGGGAGGCTACACCTTC	CASSLATGAGGYTF
-	TRBV5-1	-	TRBJ2-7	TGCGCCAGCAGACTTCCACAGGGCTACGAGCAGTACTTC	CASRLPQGYEQYF
-	TRBV15	few	TRBJ1-2	TGTGCCACCAGCCGGGACCCTAACTATGGCTACACCTTC	CATSRDPNYGYTF
-	TRBV5-1	-	TRBJ2-5	TGCGCCAGCAGCTCCTCACCAACAGGGCAAGAGACCCAGTACTTC	CASSSSPTGQETQYF
-	TRBV5-1	-	TRBJ1-2	TGCGCCAGCAGCCCCGAGGGGCAGGGGTCTTACGGCTACACCTTC	CASSPEGQGSYGYTF
-	TRBV7-8	-	TRBJ2-1	TGTGCCAGCAGCTTAGGCAGCGCAGGGTACAATGAGCAGTTCTTC	CASSLGSAGYNEQFF
TRBD2	TRBV19	-	TRBJ2-1	TGTGCCAGTAGTGCCTGGACTAGCGGTTACAATGAGCAGTTCTTC	CASSAWTSGYNEQFF
-	TRBV28	-	TRBJ1-5	TGTGCCAGCAGTCGAACACCGTTTAGCAATCAGCCCCAGCATTTT	CASSRTPFSNQPQHF
-	TRBV27	-	TRBJ2-1	TGTGCCAGCAGTTTAATGACAGGGAGGAATGAGCAGTTCTTC	CASSLMTGRNEQFF
-	TRBV6-1	-	TRBJ1-4	TGTGCCAGCAGTGAAGCGTCAGGGCGGAATGAAAAACTGTTTTTT	CASSEASGRNEKLFF
TRBD1	TRBV15	-	TRBJ1-2	TGTGCCACCAGCAGATCCAGGGGGTCCGGCTATGGCTACACCTTC	CATSRSRGSGYGYTF
TRBD1	TRBV6-6	-	TRBJ1-1	TGTGCCAGCAGTCCGGGACAGGGGGCGGTTGAAGCTTTCTTT	CASSPGQGAVEAFF